This TCR beta chain is drawn from a study of neurological immune-mediated disorders. The unsorted libraries originated from 2 million PBMCs that had been stored at -80 C. In germline, CDR1 is SGHRS, CDR2 YFSETQ. The CDR3 is 15 amino acids. The study, taken as a whole, reports: It was HTLV-1-associated myelopathy that showed the most TCR clonal expansion, while multiple sclerosis showed the least, falling below healthy controls.

This clonotype was recorded many times. The antigen remains unidentified. A read error may produce the germline difference seen at one junction end. The cDNA was generated through 5'RACE incorporating 10-nucleotide random UMIs. Sequencing runs each yielded over 170 million TCR-beta sequences from 15-18 subjects. Each CDR3 protein gets one entry after TCRdb re-called the 5' RACE reads with MiXCR. This table holds 36,000 or so distinct CDR3 sequences, approximately 10% found once. Sequencing input: PBMCs. This receptor was obtained from a woman aged 30 to 39 with HTLV-1-associated myelopathy (HAM/TSP). The chain carries TRBV5-1 and TRBJ1-4; 7 bases fit TRBD1. DNA for the CDR3: TGCGCCAACAGCTCCGACAGGGCTTCTAATGAAAAACTGTTTTTT. Translated: CANSSDRASNEKLFF.